A single sample is the source of the 4 T cell receptor beta chains below, sequenced in a study of regulatory T cells in long-lasting Graves disease. The sample's time point: newly diagnosed GD, antithyroid drugs for less than 3 months. Extracted PBMC RNA gave rise to the TCR library. Assembly of TCR beta libraries relied on iRepertoire HTBI primers together with Arm-PCR of CDR3 regions. TCRdb independently ran MiXCR on the multiplex PCR reads; one entry per CDR3 protein. This sample has around 250,000 distinct CDR3 sequences, with around a sixth found just once. These same data were also listed under a study on T cells in Graves' hyperthyroidism and ophthalmopathy.

The sequenced sample was peripheral blood mononuclear cells (PBMCs), obtained at new diagnosis, from a patient treated with antithyroid drugs. These TCRs come from a woman aged 25-40 years with Graves disease.

This clonotype was detected ten times or more. The chain recombines TRBV20-1 with TRBJ1-5; weak D call: TRBD1 (5 bases). Germline loops: CDR1 DFQATT, CDR2 SNEGSKA (reference sequence). This CDR3 has 13 residues. Trimming pared 6 bases from V and 3 bases from J, leaving 12 bases between. CDR3 protein: CSAIGAINQPQHF. CDR3 DNA: TGCAGTGCAATAGGGGCAATCAATCAGCCCCAGCATTTT.

Remarks on this clonotype: A clone one base away is much larger, so this may be a read error. The J gene is TRBJ1-2, the V gene TRBV6-9; no reliable D call. The germline V gene encodes CDR1 MNHGY and CDR2 SVAAGI. This CDR3 has 14 amino acids. V shed 3 bases and J shed 2 bases, with 10 bases lying between them. Here the CDR3 reads CASSYLGRNYGYTF. The CDR3 coding sequence is TGTGCCAGCAGTTACTTAGGCAGGAACTATGGCTACACCTTC.

In this sample, this clonotype turned up many times. The chain is built from TRBV12-3 or TRBV12-4 and TRBJ1-1, with D maybe TRBD1 (5 bases). This CDR3 region has 13 residues. Trimming cost V 4 bases and J 3 bases, with 9 bases left between them. The DNA of the CDR3 is TGTGCCAGCAGTTCTGCAGGGTACACTGAAGCTTTCTTT. Translating it yields CASSSAGYTEAFF.

This clonotype was recorded at least ten times. The chain employs TRBV2 and TRBJ2-7; D unresolved. The CDR3 loop spans 14 amino acids. CDR1 SNHLY and CDR2 FYNNEI come from the germline V gene. Trimming removed 7 bases from V and 2 bases from J, with 15 bases in between. In DNA form, the CDR3 reads TGTGCCAGCACTCTCACTGGTACAGCCTACGAGCAGTACTTC. Translated: CASTLTGTAYEQYF.